This T cell receptor beta chain derives from a study of T-cell reconstitution after alpha-beta-depleted transplantation in children. This clonotype was picked up many times. TCRbeta library preparation incorporated unique molecular identifiers. TCRdb fed the PCR reads into MiXCR, producing one record per CDR3 protein. Of 250,000 or so distinct CDR3 sequences listed, approximately 8% are singletons. The CDR3 has 11 amino acids. The V end was cut by 7 bases, the J end by 6 bases, with 7 bases between. Per the germline V gene, CDR1 is MDHEN and CDR2 is SYDVKM. The sequence derives from a male patient between 10 and 17 years old who had a stem cell transplant for acute lymphoblastic leukemia, so the T cells may come from the graft donor. The material was PBMCs, mostly from graft donor cells, obtained 180 days after TCRalphabeta/CD19-depleted stem cell transplant. V is TRBV28 and J is TRBJ2-1; D is unresolved. This CDR3 reads CASTGGNEQFF. CDR3 sequence (DNA): TGTGCCAGCACCGGTGGCAATGAGCAGTTCTTC.